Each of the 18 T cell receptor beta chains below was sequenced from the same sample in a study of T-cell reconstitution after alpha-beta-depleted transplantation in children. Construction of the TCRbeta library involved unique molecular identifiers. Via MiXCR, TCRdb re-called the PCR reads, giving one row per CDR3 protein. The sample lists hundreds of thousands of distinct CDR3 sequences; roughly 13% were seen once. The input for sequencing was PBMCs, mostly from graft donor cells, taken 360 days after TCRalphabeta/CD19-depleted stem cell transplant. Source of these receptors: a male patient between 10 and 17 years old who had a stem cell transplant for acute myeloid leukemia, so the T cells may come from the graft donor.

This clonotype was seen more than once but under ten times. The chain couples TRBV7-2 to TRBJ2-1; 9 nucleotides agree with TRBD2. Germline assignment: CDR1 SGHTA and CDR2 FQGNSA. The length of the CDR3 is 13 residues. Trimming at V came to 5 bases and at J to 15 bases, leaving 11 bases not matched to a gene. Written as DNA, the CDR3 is TGTGCCAGCAGCAGGAATAGCGGGAGAGTTTCGTTCTTC. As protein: CASSRNSGRVSFF.

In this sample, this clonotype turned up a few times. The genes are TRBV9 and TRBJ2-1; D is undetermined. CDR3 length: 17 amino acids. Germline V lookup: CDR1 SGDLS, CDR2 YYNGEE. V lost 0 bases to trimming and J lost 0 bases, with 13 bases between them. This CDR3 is CASSVVAPGSSYNEQFF. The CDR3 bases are TGTGCCAGCAGCGTAGTGGCCCCGGGTAGCTCCTACAATGAGCAGTTCTTC.

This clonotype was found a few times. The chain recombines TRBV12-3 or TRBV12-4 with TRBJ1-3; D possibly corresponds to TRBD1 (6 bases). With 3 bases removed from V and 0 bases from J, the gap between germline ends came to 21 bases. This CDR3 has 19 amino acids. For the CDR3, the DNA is TGTGCCAGCAGTTTGGGTAGGGGGGGCCAACAAAACTCTGGAAACACCATATATTTT. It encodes CASSLGRGGQQNSGNTIYF.

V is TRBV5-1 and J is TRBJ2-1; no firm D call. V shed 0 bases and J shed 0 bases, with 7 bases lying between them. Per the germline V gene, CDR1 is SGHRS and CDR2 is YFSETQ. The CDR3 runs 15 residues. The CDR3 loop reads CASSLALLSYNEQFF. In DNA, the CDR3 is TGCGCCAGCAGCTTGGCGTTGCTCTCCTACAATGAGCAGTTCTTC. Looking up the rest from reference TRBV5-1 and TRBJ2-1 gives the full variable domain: KAGVTQTPRYLIKTRGQQVTLSCSPISGHRSVSWYQQTPGQGLQFLFEYFSETQRNKGNFPGRFSGRQFSNSRSEMNVSTLELGDSALYLCASSLALLSYNEQFFGPGTRLTVL.

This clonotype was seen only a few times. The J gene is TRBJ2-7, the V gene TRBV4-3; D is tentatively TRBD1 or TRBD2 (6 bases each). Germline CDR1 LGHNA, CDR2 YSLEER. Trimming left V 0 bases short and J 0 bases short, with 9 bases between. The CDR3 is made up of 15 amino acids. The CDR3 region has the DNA TGCGCCAGCAGCCAAGAAGGGGGGAGCTCCTACGAGCAGTACTTC. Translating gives CASSQEGGSSYEQYF.

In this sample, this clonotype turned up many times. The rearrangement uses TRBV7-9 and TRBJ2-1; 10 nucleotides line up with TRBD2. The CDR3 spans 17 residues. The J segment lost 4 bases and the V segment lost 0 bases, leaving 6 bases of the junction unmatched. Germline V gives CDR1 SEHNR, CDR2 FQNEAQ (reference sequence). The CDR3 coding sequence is TGTGCCAGCAGCTTAGCTGGTAGCGGGGGGCCTTACAATGAGCAGTTCTTC. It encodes CASSLAGSGGPYNEQFF.

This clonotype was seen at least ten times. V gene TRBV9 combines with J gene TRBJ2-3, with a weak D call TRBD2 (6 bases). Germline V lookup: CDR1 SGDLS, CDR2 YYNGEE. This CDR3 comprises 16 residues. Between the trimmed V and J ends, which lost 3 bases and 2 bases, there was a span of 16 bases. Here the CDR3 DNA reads TGTGCCAGCAGCGCTGGCCCCGGGACTCCCACAGATACGCAGTATTTT. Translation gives CASSAGPGTPTDTQYF.

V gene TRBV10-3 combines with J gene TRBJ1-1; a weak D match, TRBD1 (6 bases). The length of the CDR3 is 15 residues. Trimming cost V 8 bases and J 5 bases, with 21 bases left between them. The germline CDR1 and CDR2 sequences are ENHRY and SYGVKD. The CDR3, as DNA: TGTGCCATCTCCGGAGATGGCCCAGGGGTGACTGAAGCTTTCTTT. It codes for CAISGDGPGVTEAFF.

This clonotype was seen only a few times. The CDR3 sequence: CAIVAGGGVFF. CDR3 nucleotide sequence: TGTGCCATCGTAGCGGGAGGGGGTGTGTTCTTC. The chain carries TRBV25-1 and TRBJ2-1; 11 bases are a match to TRBD2. The CDR3 contains 11 residues. Trimming removed 10 bases from V and 15 bases from J; junction bases left unmatched: 8. The germline gives CDR1 MGHDK, CDR2 SYGVNS.

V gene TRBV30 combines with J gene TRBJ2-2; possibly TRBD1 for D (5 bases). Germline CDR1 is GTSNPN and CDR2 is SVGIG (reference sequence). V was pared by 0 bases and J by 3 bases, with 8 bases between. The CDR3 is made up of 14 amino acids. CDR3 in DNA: TGTGCCTGGAGTGTACGCAGGGACACCGGGGAGCTGTTTTTT. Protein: CAWSVRRDTGELFF.

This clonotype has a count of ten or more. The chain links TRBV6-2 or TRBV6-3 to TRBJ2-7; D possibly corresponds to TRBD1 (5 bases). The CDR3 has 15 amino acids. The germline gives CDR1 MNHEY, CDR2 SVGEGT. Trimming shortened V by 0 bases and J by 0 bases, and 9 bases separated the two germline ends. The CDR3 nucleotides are TGTGCCAGCAGTTACTCTGACAGCCCCTCCTACGAGCAGTACTTC. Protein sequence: CASSYSDSPSYEQYF.

The DNA of the CDR3 is TGCAGTGTCAACAGTGCAGGGTTCGAGCAGTACTTC. This translates into CSVNSAGFEQYF. The V gene is TRBV20-1, the J gene TRBJ2-7, with D possibly being TRBD1 (5 bases). Per germline, CDR1 DFQATT and CDR2 SNEGSKA (reference sequence). The length of the CDR3 is 12 residues. Trimming removed 7 bases at V and 6 bases at J, with 16 bases between.

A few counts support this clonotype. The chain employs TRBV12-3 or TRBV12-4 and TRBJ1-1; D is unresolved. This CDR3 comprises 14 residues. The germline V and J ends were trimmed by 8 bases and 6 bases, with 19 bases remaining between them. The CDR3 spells CASRLGTLIAEAFF. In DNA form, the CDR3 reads TGTGCCAGCCGACTCGGAACATTGATAGCTGAAGCTTTCTTT.

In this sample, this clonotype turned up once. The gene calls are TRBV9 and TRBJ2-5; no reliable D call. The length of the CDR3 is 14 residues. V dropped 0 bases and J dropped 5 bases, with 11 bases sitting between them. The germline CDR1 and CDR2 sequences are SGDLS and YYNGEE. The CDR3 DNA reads TGTGCCAGCAGCGTAGGCACACCTCGGGAGACCCAGTACTTC. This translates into CASSVGTPRETQYF.

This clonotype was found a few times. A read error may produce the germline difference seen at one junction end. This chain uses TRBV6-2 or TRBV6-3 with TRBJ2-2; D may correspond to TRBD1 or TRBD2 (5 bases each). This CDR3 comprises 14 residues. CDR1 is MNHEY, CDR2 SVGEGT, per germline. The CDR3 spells CASSNSRNTGDLFF. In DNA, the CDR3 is TGTGCCAGCAGCAACTCCAGAAACACCGGGGACCTGTTTTTT.

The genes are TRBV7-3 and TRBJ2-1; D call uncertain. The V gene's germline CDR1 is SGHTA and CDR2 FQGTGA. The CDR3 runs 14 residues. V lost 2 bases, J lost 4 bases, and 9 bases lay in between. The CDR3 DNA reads TGTGCCAGCAGCTTATTGCCCCATTACAATGAGCAGTTCTTC. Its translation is CASSLLPHYNEQFF.

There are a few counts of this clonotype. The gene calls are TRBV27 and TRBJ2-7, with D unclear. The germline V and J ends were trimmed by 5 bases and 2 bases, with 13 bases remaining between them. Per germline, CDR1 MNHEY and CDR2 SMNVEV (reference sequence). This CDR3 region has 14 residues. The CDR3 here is CASSANERTYEQYF. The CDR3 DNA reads TGTGCCAGCAGTGCAAATGAGAGAACCTACGAGCAGTACTTC.

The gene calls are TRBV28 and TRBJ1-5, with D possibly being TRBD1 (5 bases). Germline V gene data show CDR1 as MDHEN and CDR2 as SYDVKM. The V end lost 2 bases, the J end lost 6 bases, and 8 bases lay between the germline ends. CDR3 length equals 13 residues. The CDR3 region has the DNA TGTGCCAGCAGTTTAGGGGGGAGTCAGCCCCAGCATTTT. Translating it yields CASSLGGSQPQHF.